The entry that follows covers one T cell receptor beta chain sequence. Antigen unknown. The data are from a study of post-analysis software for immune sequencing data. Study-wide context: Included among the disease courses, which were recorded for the cohort, were relapsing-remitting, secondary progressive and progressive-relapsing multiple sclerosis.

cDNA libraries of TCR beta carried unique molecular identifiers. Some 500,000 cDNA molecules were obtained per 1 to 10 million input T cells. TCRdb used MiXCR to reprocess the PCR reads, holding one entry per CDR3 protein. Among around 700,000 distinct CDR3 sequences listed, approximately 60% were seen once. V lost 3 bases to trimming and J lost 4 bases; unmatched junction nucleotides: 3. The CDR3 extends over 14 amino acids. CDR1 is SGHTA and CDR2 is FQGNSA in the germline V gene. Findings of the study overall: Normalized Chao1 diversity in multiple sclerosis patients fell significantly below that of controls. TRBV segments more frequent in patients than in controls numbered five and included TRBV5-6, TRBV5-1 and TRBV20-1. Co-batched samples clustered tightly together by F measure.

This chain connects TRBV7-2 to TRBJ2-5; 9 bases fit TRBD1. The receptor's source is a girl under 10 years old with multiple sclerosis. Sequencing input: blood. CDR3 nucleotide sequence: TGTGCCAGCAGCTTTGGGACAGGGCTAGAGACCCAGTACTTC. It is translated as CASSFGTGLETQYF.